These 5 T cell receptor beta chains originate from one sample sequenced in a study of PD-L1 blockade in urothelial cancer. Documented time point: pretreatment peripheral blood. Produced via immunoSEQ multiplex PCR; TCRdb's table is partial and in-frame only. Among 60,000 to 65,000 clones listed, roughly 79% were seen once. The sample in question was PBMCs, obtained around atezolizumab (anti-PD-L1) treatment. The source is a man in his 70s with urothelial cancer.

This chain uses TRBV28 with TRBJ2-7, with 16 positions matching TRBD2. The V gene end was trimmed by 5 bases and the J gene end by 3 bases; junction bases not matched to a gene: 7. This CDR3 is built from 17 residues. Germline CDR1 reads MDHEN; CDR2 reads SYDVKM. The CDR3 DNA reads TGTGCCAGCAGTCTCGGGACTAGCGGGAGGGCCTTCTACGAGCAGTACTTC. This sequence encodes CASSLGTSGRAFYEQYF.

The chain recombines TRBV7-9 with TRBJ1-4; tentatively, D is TRBD1 (5 bases). Germline V gene sequence: CDR1 SEHNR, CDR2 FQNEAQ (reference sequence). The ends were cut back, 8 bases at V and 1 base at J, with 17 bases in the middle. The CDR3 totals 16 residues. The CDR3 sequence is CASDPQALETNEKLFF. In DNA, the CDR3 is TGTGCCAGCGATCCACAGGCTCTGGAAACTAATGAAAAACTGTTTTTT.

The chain uses TRBV7-9 and TRBJ1-4; 7 nucleotides align to TRBD1. The length of the CDR3 is 14 residues. Trimming removed 8 bases from V and 4 bases from J; junction bases left unmatched: 7. Germline loops: CDR1 SEHNR, CDR2 FQNEAQ (reference sequence). The CDR3 sequence is CASGSTGFNEKLFF. The CDR3 DNA reads as TGTGCCAGCGGGTCGACAGGGTTTAATGAAAAACTGTTTTTT.

This clone was seen more than once but under ten times. In DNA, the CDR3 is TGTGCCAGCAGTGACCCCAGGGGGCGCGATACTGAAGCTTTCTTT. Encoded protein: CASSDPRGRDTEAFF. V and J are TRBV6-1 and TRBJ1-1; the match to TRBD1 covers 8 bases. Trimming took 3 bases from V and 5 from J; bases not matched to a gene: 8. The germline V gene has CDR1 MNHNS and CDR2 SASEGT. This CDR3 comprises 15 residues.

The V and J genes are TRBV6-5 and TRBJ1-5; D remains unclear. V was shortened by 6 bases and J by 2 bases, with 5 bases between the two germline ends. This CDR3 has 12 amino acids. Germline CDR1 reads MNHEY; CDR2 reads SVGAGI. CDR3 in DNA: TGTGCCAGCAGAACAGGCAATCAGCCCCAGCATTTT. The encoded protein is CASRTGNQPQHF.